This entry lists 2 T cell receptor beta chains sequenced from one sample in a study of breast tumors, draining lymph nodes, adjacent tissues. The lymph nodes were axillary draining lymph nodes from breast cancer patients. TCRdb reanalysed the multiplex PCR reads using MiXCR and keeps one entry per CDR3 protein. Of about 200,000 distinct CDR3 sequences listed, approximately 33% were seen once; the top ten hold over 4%. Sequencing was performed on axillary lymph node tissue. These receptors were taken from a female donor with breast cancer. Some clones in this sample may be carry-over from other donors' samples.

This clonotype was picked up many times. The chain has TRBV4-2 and TRBJ2-7; a weak D match, TRBD2 (5 bases). This CDR3 spans 13 amino acids. In germline, CDR1 is LGHNA, CDR2 YNFKEQ. Trimming left V 1 base short and J 5 bases short, with 9 bases between. CDR3: CASSQVVGDEQYF. CDR3 DNA: TGTGCCAGCAGCCAAGTGGTGGGAGACGAGCAGTACTTC.

This clonotype was picked up many times. This rearrangement joins TRBV30 to TRBJ1-5; D uncertain. With 2 bases removed from V and 4 bases from J, the gap between germline ends came to 6 bases. Germline V gives CDR1 GTSNPN, CDR2 SVGIG (reference sequence). The CDR3 is 12 residues long. Here the CDR3 reads CAWSLGNQPQHF. The DNA of the CDR3 is TGTGCCTGGAGTTTGGGGAATCAGCCCCAGCATTTT.